A selection of T cell receptor beta chains follows, all from one sample in a study of CD8 T cells in Susac syndrome. TCRdb passed the immunoSEQ multiplex PCR reads through MiXCR, listing each CDR3 protein once. The data contain 100,000 to 150,000 distinct CDR3 sequences, around 96% of them singletons. The source material was CD8+ T cells from PBMCs. The origin of the receptors is a human donor with Susac syndrome. Each CDR3 is given without its conserved first and last residue.

v_gene	j_gene	CDR3aa
TRBV7-9	TRBJ2-7	ASSPRQGRGIYEQY
TRBV29-1	TRBJ2-5	SVELAGALGTQY
TRBV2	TRBJ2-1	ASRTSSGGAHEQF
TRBV1	TRBJ2-1	TSSPLVAGGHNEQF
TRBV6-5	TRBJ1-1	ASSYGGGTAEAF
TRBV28	TRBJ1-1	ATRDLQAEAF
TRBV30	TRBJ2-7	AWSAGTAGTSGAYEQY
TRBV4-1	TRBJ2-5	ASSQGSAGETQY
TRBV20-1	TRBJ2-5	SARDLGAGDYQETQY
TRBV30	TRBJ2-2	AWSRQPTGELF
TRBV9	TRBJ2-5	ASSPTRKGEETQY
TRBV12-5	TRBJ2-3	ASGPPTAPSFADTQY
TRBV15	TRBJ2-6	ATSAPTQSRANVLT
TRBV12-3/TRBV12-4	TRBJ1-5	ASSLRDRGYKGNQPQH
TRBV9	TRBJ2-5	ASSREAQETQY
TRBV12-3/TRBV12-4	TRBJ2-2	ASSTYLRGNTGELF
TRBV7-3	TRBJ2-3	ASSSSGGGGDTQY
TRBV6-5	TRBJ2-7	ASSYEGSGGYEQY
TRBV6-2/TRBV6-3	TRBJ2-7	ASSYEDGTYEQY
TRBV28	TRBJ1-2	ASSFAEEGSGGYT
TRBV12-3/TRBV12-4	TRBJ1-4	ASSPEFRNEKLF
TRBV27	TRBJ2-7	ASSFSGTGSYEQY
TRBV7-6	TRBJ2-2	ASSLALEFAGELF
TRBV2	TRBJ2-1	ASSEAGLAGAHNEQF
TRBV4-1	TRBJ1-2	ASSQDLGTGYSVYGYT
TRBV5-6	TRBJ1-1	ASSWREGEAF
TRBV6-5	TRBJ2-7	ASNPRSGNYEQY
TRBV7-2	TRBJ1-5	ASSLEWGQGTSQPQH
TRBV19	TRBJ1-1	ASSIWGSSDTEAF
TRBV4-1	TRBJ2-7	ASSPPGQGREQY
TRBV20-1	TRBJ1-1	SALQLNTEAF
TRBV25-1	TRBJ1-1	ASSAWGQGNTEAF
TRBV2	TRBJ1-1	ASSPSREAF
TRBV18	TRBJ1-2	ASSPAGQGYYGYT
TRBV4-1	TRBJ2-1	ASSQGAGQGARGEQF
TRBV20-1	TRBJ1-1	SAREPGGLAEAF
TRBV6-5	TRBJ1-2	ASSSGQLYGYT
TRBV4-3	TRBJ1-5	ASSEKSDSNQPQH
TRBV6-4	TRBJ2-2	ASSGGSTGELF
TRBV24-1	TRBJ2-3	ATSDSSLLATDTQY
TRBV20-1	TRBJ2-1	SARDGVSSYNEQF